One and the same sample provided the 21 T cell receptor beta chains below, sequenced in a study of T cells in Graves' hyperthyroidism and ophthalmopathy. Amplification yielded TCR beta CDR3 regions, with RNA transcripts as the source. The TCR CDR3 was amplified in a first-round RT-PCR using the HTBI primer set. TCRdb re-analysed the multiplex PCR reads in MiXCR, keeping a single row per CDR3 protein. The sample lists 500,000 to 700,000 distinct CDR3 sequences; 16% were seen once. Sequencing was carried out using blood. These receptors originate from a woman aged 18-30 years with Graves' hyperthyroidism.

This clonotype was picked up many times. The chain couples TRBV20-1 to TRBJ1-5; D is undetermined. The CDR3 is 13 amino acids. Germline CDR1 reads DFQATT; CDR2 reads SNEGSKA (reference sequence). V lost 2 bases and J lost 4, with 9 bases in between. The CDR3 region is CSARTAVNQPQHF. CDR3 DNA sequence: TGCAGTGCTAGAACGGCAGTAAATCAGCCCCAGCATTTT.

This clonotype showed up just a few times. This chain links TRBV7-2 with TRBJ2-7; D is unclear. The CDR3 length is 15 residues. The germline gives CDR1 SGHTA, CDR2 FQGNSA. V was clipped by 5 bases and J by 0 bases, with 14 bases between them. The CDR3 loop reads CASSNEWATSYEQYF. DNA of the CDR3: TGTGCCAGCAGCAACGAGTGGGCTACCTCCTACGAGCAGTACTTC.

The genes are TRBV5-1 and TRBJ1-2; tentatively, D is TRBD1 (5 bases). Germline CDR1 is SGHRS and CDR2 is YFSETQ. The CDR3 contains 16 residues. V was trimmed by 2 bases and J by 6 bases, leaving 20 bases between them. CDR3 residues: CASSFISLGGIDGYTF. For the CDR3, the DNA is TGCGCCAGCAGCTTTATTAGTCTTGGGGGTATCGATGGCTACACCTTC.

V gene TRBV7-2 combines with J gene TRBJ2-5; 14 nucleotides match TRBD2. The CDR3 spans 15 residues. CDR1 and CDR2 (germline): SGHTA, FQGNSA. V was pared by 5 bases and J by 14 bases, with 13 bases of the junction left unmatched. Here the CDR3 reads CASSPEPGLAGEFYF. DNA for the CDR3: TGTGCCAGCAGCCCAGAACCGGGACTAGCGGGAGAATTTTACTTC.

The CDR3 DNA is TGTGCCAGCAGCCAAGTCGCCGGGACGAGGGATGGATGGAACACTGAAGCTTTCTTT. As protein: CASSQVAGTRDGWNTEAFF. V usage is TRBV14 and J usage is TRBJ1-1, with TRBD1 as a possible D gene (5 bases). V was clipped by 1 base and J by 1 base, with 22 bases between them. The length of the CDR3 is 19 residues. The germline V gene has CDR1 SGHDN and CDR2 FVKESK. Together with reference TRBV14 and TRBJ1-1, the CDR3 gives the full variable domain: EAGVTQFPSHSVIEKGQTVTLRCDPISGHDNLYWYRRVMGKEIKFLLHFVKESKQDESGMPNNRFLAERTGGTYSTLKVQPAELEDSGVYFCASSQVAGTRDGWNTEAFFGQGTRLTVV.

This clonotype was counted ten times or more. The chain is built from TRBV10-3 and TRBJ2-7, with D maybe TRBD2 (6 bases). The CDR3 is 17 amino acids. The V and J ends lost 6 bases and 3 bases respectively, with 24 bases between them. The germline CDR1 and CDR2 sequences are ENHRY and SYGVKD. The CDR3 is CAIRDPMRLGTDYEQYF. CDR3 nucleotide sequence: TGTGCCATCAGAGACCCAATGCGACTAGGGACTGACTACGAGCAGTACTTC.

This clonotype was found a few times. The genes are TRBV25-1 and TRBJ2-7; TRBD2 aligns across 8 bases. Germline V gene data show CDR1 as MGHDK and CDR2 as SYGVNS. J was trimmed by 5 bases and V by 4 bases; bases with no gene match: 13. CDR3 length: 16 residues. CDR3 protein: CASSAGGRSLGNEQYF. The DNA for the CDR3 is TGTGCCAGCAGTGCTGGCGGGAGGAGCCTGGGGAACGAGCAGTACTTC.

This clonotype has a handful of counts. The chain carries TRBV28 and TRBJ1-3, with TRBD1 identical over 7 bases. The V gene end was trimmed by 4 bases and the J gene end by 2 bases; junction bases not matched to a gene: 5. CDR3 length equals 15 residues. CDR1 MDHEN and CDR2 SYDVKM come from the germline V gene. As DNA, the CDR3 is TGTGCCAGCAGTTCAGGGGGGGTGGCTGGAAACACCATATATTTT. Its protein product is CASSSGGVAGNTIYF.

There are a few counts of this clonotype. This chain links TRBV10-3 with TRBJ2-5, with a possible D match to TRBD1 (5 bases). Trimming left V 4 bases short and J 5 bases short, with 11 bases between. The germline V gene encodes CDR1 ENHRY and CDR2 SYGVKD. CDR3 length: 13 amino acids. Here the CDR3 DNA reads TGTGCCATCAGTGGGATGAAGGGGGAGACCCAGTACTTC. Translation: CAISGMKGETQYF.

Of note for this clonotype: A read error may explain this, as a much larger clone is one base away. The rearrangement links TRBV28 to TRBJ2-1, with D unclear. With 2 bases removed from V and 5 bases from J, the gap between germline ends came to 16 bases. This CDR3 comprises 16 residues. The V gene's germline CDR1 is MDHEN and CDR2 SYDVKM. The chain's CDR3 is CASSLLRSARHNEQFF. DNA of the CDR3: TGTGCCAGCAGTTTACTGAGATCAGCGAGGCACAATGAGCAGTTCTTC.

The CDR3 DNA follows: TGTGCCAGCAGCTTAGGGATGGGAGAAAAACTGTTTTTT. It specifies CASSLGMGEKLFF. The chain is built from TRBV7-2 and TRBJ1-4, with D uncertain. The CDR3 sequence is 13 residues long. The V gene lost 1 base and the J gene lost 8 bases, with 8 bases spanning the gap. Germline CDR1 reads SGHTA; CDR2 reads FQGNSA.

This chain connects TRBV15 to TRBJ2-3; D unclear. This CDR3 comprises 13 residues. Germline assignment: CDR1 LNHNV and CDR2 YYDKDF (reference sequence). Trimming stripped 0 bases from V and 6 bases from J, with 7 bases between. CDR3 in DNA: TGTGCCACCAGCAGAGATAAGTCGGATACGCAGTATTTT. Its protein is CATSRDKSDTQYF.

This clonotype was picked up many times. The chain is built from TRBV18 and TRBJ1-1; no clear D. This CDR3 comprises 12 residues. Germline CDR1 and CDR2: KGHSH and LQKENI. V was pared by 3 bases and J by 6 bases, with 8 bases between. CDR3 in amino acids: CASSPRYAEAFF. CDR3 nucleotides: TGTGCCAGCTCACCGCGGTACGCTGAAGCTTTCTTT.

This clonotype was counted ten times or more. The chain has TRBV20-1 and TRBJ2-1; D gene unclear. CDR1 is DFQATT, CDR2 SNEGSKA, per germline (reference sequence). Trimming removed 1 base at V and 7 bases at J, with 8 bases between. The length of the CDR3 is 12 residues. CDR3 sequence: CSARVYANEQFF. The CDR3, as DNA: TGCAGTGCTAGAGTATACGCGAATGAGCAGTTCTTC.

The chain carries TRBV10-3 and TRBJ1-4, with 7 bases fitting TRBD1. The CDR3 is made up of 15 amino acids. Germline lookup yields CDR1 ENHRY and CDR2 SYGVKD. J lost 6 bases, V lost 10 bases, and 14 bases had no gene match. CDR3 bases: TGTGCCACCGGACCAACCGCCGGGACAGATGAAAAACTGTTTTTT. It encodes CATGPTAGTDEKLFF.

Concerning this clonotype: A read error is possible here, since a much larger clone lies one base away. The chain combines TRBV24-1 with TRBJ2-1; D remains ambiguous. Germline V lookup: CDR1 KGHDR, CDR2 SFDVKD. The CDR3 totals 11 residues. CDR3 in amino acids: CAASDFNEQFF. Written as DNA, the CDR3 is TGTGCCGCCAGTGATTTTAATGAGCAGTTCTTC.

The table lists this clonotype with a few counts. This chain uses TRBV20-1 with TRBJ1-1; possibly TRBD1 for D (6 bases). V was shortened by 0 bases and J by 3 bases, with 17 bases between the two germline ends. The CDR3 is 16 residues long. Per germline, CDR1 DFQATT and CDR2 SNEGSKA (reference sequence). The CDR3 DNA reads TGCAGTGCTAGAGACCCCCTTTTAAACAGGGACACTGAAGCTTTCTTT. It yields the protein CSARDPLLNRDTEAFF.

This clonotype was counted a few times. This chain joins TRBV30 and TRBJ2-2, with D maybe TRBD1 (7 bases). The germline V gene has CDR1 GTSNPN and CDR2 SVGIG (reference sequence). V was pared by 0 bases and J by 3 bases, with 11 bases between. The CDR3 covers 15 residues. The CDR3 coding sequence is TGTGCCTGGAGTGTTACAGGGGAGGACACCGGGGAGCTGTTTTTT. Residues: CAWSVTGEDTGELFF.

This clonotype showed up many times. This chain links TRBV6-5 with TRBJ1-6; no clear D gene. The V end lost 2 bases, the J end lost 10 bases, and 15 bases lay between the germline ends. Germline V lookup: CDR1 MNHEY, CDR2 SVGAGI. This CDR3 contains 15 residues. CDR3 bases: TGTGCCAGCAGTTACCAGACTCCCTGGCGGTCACCCCTCCACTTT. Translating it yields CASSYQTPWRSPLHF.

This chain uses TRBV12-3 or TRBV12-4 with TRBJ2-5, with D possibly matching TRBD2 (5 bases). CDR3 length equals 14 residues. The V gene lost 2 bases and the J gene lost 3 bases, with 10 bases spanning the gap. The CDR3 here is CASSLQDGKETQYF. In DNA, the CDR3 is TGTGCCAGCAGTTTACAGGACGGGAAAGAGACCCAGTACTTC.

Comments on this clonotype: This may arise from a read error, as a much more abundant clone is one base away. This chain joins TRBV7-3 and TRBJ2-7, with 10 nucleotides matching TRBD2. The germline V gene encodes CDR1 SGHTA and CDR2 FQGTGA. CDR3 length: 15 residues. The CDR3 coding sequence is TGCGCCAGCAGCTTGAAAGCTAGCGGGAGCTACGAGCAGTACTTC. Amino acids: CASSLKASGSYEQYF.